These 13 T cell receptor beta chains share one sample of origin, sequenced in a study of CD8+ T cells in alopecia areata. Extracted from the samples, RNA was reverse transcribed into cDNA to serve as the sequencing template. Clones were sequenced by immunoSEQ multiplex PCR, and TCRdb holds only the in-frame ones, with some missing. The table shows over 25,000 clones, with 60% to 85% occurring only once. Sequenced material: NKG2D-low CD8+ T cells sorted from blood. The receptor source for this set is a human donor with alopecia areata.

This sequence joins TRBV28 and TRBJ1-1; D is ambiguous. The CDR3 covers 10 residues. Trimming took off 3 bases at V and 7 bases at J, with 3 bases between the two ends. Germline CDR1 MDHEN, CDR2 SYDVKM. The CDR3 reads CASSFGEAFF. In DNA form, the CDR3 reads TGTGCCAGCAGTTTCGGTGAAGCTTTCTTT.

In this sample, this clone turned up a few times. The CDR3 loop is CASSQGGRPSGSTDTQYF. The DNA for the CDR3 is TGCGCCAGCAGCCAAGGGGGTCGGCCTAGCGGGAGCACAGATACGCAGTATTTT. This chain uses TRBV4-1 with TRBJ2-3, with 8 positions matching TRBD2. The CDR3 contains 18 residues. Germline V gene sequence: CDR1 MGHRA, CDR2 YSYEKL. J gave up 0 bases and V 1 base, and 9 bases lay outside the gene matches.

This chain connects TRBV15 to TRBJ2-3, with TRBD1 identical over 7 bases. The CDR3 contains 15 residues. Trimming at V came to 4 bases and at J to 1 base, leaving 5 bases not matched to a gene. CDR1 and CDR2 from the germline V gene are LNHNV and YYDKDF (reference sequence). Written as DNA, the CDR3 is TGTGCCACCAGCACAACCGGGACAGGCACAGATACGCAGTATTTT. Amino acids: CATSTTGTGTDTQYF.

This sequence joins TRBV7-9 and TRBJ2-5; D gene uncertain. With 10 bases removed from V and 1 base from J, the gap between germline ends came to 10 bases. The CDR3 is 12 amino acids. CDR1 and CDR2 (germline): SEHNR, FQNEAQ (reference sequence). The CDR3 region is CATRAVQETQYF. The CDR3 nucleotides read TGTGCCACCCGGGCAGTCCAAGAGACCCAGTACTTC.

The chain employs TRBV5-6 and TRBJ2-5; a weak D match, TRBD1 (6 bases). Near its end, the DNA agrees better with TRBJ2-7, so the J call may be wrong. The CDR3 consists of 15 residues. Germline CDR1 and CDR2: SGHDT and YYEEEE. CDR3 nucleotides: TGTGCCAGCAGCTTAGTAACAGGGATATCCTACGAGCAGTACTTC. Amino acid sequence: CASSLVTGISYEQYF.

This clone was detected only a few times. The rearrangement joins TRBV7-9 to TRBJ2-7; D call uncertain. Germline V lookup: CDR1 SEHNR, CDR2 FQNEAQ (reference sequence). The ends were cut back, 1 base at V and 4 bases at J, with 5 bases in the middle. The CDR3 covers 12 residues. The CDR3 coding sequence is TGTGCCAGCAGCTTAGTACCGTACGAGCAGTACTTC. Amino acids: CASSLVPYEQYF.

The chain employs TRBV7-3 and TRBJ2-7; D assignment may be TRBD1 or TRBD2 (5 bases each). The CDR3 totals 14 residues. From germline, CDR1 is SGHTA and CDR2 FQGTGA. V was pared by 5 bases and J by 5 bases, with 16 bases between. CDR3 residues: CASSAGDPEDEQYF. In DNA, the CDR3 is TGTGCCAGCAGCGCCGGGGACCCTGAGGACGAGCAGTACTTC. Combining the CDR3 with reference TRBV7-3 and TRBJ2-7 gives the whole variable domain GAGVSQTPSNKVTEKGKYVELRCDPISGHTALYWYRQSLGQGPEFLIYFQGTGAADDSGLPNDRFFAVRPEGSVSTLKIQRTERGDSAVYLCASSAGDPEDEQYFGPGTRLTVT.

This clone occurred once. The chain couples TRBV28 to TRBJ2-7, with D unclear. The germline V and J ends were trimmed by 2 bases and 0 bases, with 5 bases remaining between them. From germline, CDR1 is MDHEN and CDR2 SYDVKM. The CDR3 contains 13 residues. CDR3 region: CASSLAPSYEQYF. DNA for the CDR3: TGTGCCAGCAGTTTAGCACCCTCCTACGAGCAGTACTTC.

The J gene is TRBJ2-1, the V gene TRBV4-3; 11 bases map to TRBD2. Losses at the gene ends were 0 bases for V and 6 bases for J; bases not matched to a gene: 1. Germline CDR1 and CDR2: LGHNA and YSLEER. The CDR3 sequence is 15 residues long. CDR3 region: CASSQDLAGGNEQFF. CDR3 sequence (DNA): TGCGCCAGCAGCCAAGACCTAGCGGGGGGCAATGAGCAGTTCTTC.

V usage is TRBV19 and J usage is TRBJ2-1; D remains unclear. The CDR3 has 11 residues. The germline CDR1 and CDR2 sequences are LNHDA and SQIVND (reference sequence). The V end was cut by 4 bases, the J end by 8 bases, with 6 bases between. In nucleotides, the CDR3 is TGTGCCAGTAGTAACCTGGATGAGCAGTTCTTC. Translated: CASSNLDEQFF. Looking up the rest from reference TRBV19 and TRBJ2-1 gives the full variable domain: DGGITQSPKYLFRKEGQNVTLSCEQNLNHDAMYWYRQDPGQGLRLIYYSQIVNDFQKGDIAEGYSVSREKKESFPLTVTSAQKNPTAFYLCASSNLDEQFFGPGTRLTVL.

This clone showed up just a few times. The V call is TRBV7-2, the J call TRBJ1-6, with D unresolved. CDR3 length equals 12 residues. The V and J ends lost 2 bases and 7 bases respectively, with 3 bases between them. The germline V gene has CDR1 SGHTA and CDR2 FQGNSA. The DNA of the CDR3 is TGTGCCAGCAGCTTATGGAATTCACCCCTCCACTTT. Its translation is CASSLWNSPLHF.

The V and J genes are TRBV5-6 and TRBJ2-5; the D gene is possibly TRBD2 (5 bases). The ends were cut back, 0 bases at V and 3 bases at J, with 15 bases in the middle. Germline V lookup: CDR1 SGHDT, CDR2 YYEEEE. The CDR3 extends over 16 amino acids. This chain's CDR3 is CASSLAPGVSEETQYF. CDR3 nucleotides: TGTGCCAGCAGCTTGGCTCCCGGGGTTTCAGAAGAGACCCAGTACTTC.

V gene TRBV19 combines with J gene TRBJ2-1; possible D gene TRBD2, 6 bases. This CDR3 region has 14 residues. Germline values: CDR1 LNHDA, CDR2 SQIVND (reference sequence). The V end lost 4 bases, the J end lost 6 bases, and 13 bases lay between the germline ends. The CDR3 DNA reads TGTGCCAGTAGTAGATTAATGGGGGGCAATGAGCAGTTCTTC. It specifies CASSRLMGGNEQFF. The full variable domain, rest sourced from reference TRBV19 and TRBJ2-1, is DGGITQSPKYLFRKEGQNVTLSCEQNLNHDAMYWYRQDPGQGLRLIYYSQIVNDFQKGDIAEGYSVSREKKESFPLTVTSAQKNPTAFYLCASSRLMGGNEQFFGPGTRLTVL.